The T cell receptor (beta chain) described here comes from a study of blood T cell repertoires in COVID-19. Across the whole study: Samples of COVID-19 (acute and convalescent) were obtained from the United States, Italy and Spain. The analysed material was cDNA or gDNA that came from T cells, B-cell-depleted T cells, or PBMCs.

Authors' processing steps: How many nucleated cells were present was estimated from reference gene primer amplification. The assay was immunoSEQ multiplex PCR, and TCRdb's table has in-frame clones only and misses some. D and trimming come from the DNA, and the V and J calls and clone size come from that table. The data hold approximately 250,000 clones, with around four fifths observed a single time. This clone was detected a few times. The CDR3 consists of 14 residues. CDR1 is MNHEY, CDR2 SVGAGI, per germline. V lost 6 bases to trimming and J lost 1 base, with 12 bases between them. Sequenced: peripheral blood. The clonotype originates from a man aged 60-69 years with acute or convalescent COVID-19. V is TRBV6-5 and J is TRBJ1-1, with D possibly being TRBD1 (5 bases). The CDR3 DNA sequence: TGTGCCAGCAGCTATAACAGGCGGAACACTGAAGCTTTCTTT. Protein sequence: CASSYNRRNTEAFF.